The next 27 T cell receptor beta chains were all read from a single sample in a study of T cell responses to AZD1222 COVID-19 vaccine. Profiling relied on immunoSEQ multiplex PCR, and the TCRdb table lists in-frame clones only, not all of them. The sample shows approximately 140,000 clones, approximately 92% of them seen only once. Source: peripheral blood, taken 28 days after the second AZD1222 dose. The receptor set was obtained from an adult who received the AZD1222 COVID-19 vaccine.

This clone was recorded a few times. V gene TRBV18 combines with J gene TRBJ1-6; D call uncertain. The CDR3 consists of 18 residues. Looked up from germline, CDR1 is KGHSH and CDR2 is LQKENI. Trimming removed 3 bases at V and 9 bases at J, with 24 bases between. As DNA, the CDR3 is TGTGCCAGCTCACCCGGAGGCCTGGAGGCCCGGGTGGGTTCACCCCTCCACTTT. This translates into CASSPGGLEARVGSPLHF.

J is TRBJ2-2 and V is TRBV4-1, with 7 bases fitting TRBD1. The length of the CDR3 is 14 residues. J lost 7 bases, V lost 1 base, and 3 bases had no gene match. Per germline, CDR1 MGHRA and CDR2 YSYEKL. CDR3 DNA sequence: TGCGCCAGCAGCCAAGTACAGGGGAGCGGGGAGCTGTTTTTT. Residues: CASSQVQGSGELFF.

The chain uses TRBV5-8 and TRBJ2-2; TRBD1 is a possible D gene (6 bases). V was pared by 3 bases and J by 5 bases, with 8 bases between. This CDR3 contains 13 residues. Germline loops: CDR1 SGHTS, CDR2 YDEGEE. Written as DNA, the CDR3 is TGTGCCAGCAGCTGGACAGTAACCGGGGAGCTGTTTTTT. Its translation: CASSWTVTGELFF.

The chain combines TRBV7-2 with TRBJ1-6, with a tentative D call TRBD1 (5 bases). The CDR3 is 15 amino acids. Trimming took off 5 bases at V and 7 bases at J, with 15 bases between the two ends. The germline V gene has CDR1 SGHTA and CDR2 FQGNSA. Written as DNA, the CDR3 is TGTGCCAGCAGCGGAGGTGGGGCGCCGAATTCACCCCTCCACTTT. This encodes CASSGGGAPNSPLHF.

The chain combines TRBV21-1 with TRBJ1-1; the D segment call TRBD1 is taken from the table without a DNA check. TRBV21-1 is labeled a pseudogene. This CDR3 contains 13 residues. The CDR3, as DNA: TGTGCCAGCAGCCGACAGGGTTGTACTGAAGCTTTCTTT. Translated: CASSRQGCTEAFF.

This chain joins TRBV30 and TRBJ1-1, with unresolved D. The CDR3 has 15 residues. Trimming pared 3 bases from V and 0 bases from J, leaving 14 bases between. CDR1 is GTSNPN and CDR2 is SVGIG in the germline V gene (reference sequence). The CDR3 nucleotides read TGTGCCTGGAGCCTCGACCCCTTCATGAACACTGAAGCTTTCTTT. This gives the protein CAWSLDPFMNTEAFF.

The CDR3 loop reads CASSPLAWSYNEQFF. The CDR3 nucleotides read TGTGCCAGCAGCCCTCTGGCGTGGTCCTACAATGAGCAGTTCTTC. The chain uses TRBV4-2 and TRBJ2-1; no firm D call. The CDR3 totals 15 residues. Looked up from germline, CDR1 is LGHNA and CDR2 is YNFKEQ. V was trimmed by 4 bases and J by 1 base, leaving 11 bases between them.

This clone occurred once. The gene calls are TRBV5-1 and TRBJ2-1, with D maybe TRBD2 (7 bases). The germline V gene encodes CDR1 SGHRS and CDR2 YFSETQ. This CDR3 spans 15 amino acids. V gave up 3 bases and J gave up 6 bases, with 16 bases separating them. Here the CDR3 reads CASSSAGARGNEQFF. The CDR3 coding sequence is TGCGCCAGCAGCTCGGCGGGGGCGAGAGGCAATGAGCAGTTCTTC.

The chain has TRBV27 and TRBJ2-6; D is uncertain. CDR3 length: 15 residues. From germline, CDR1 is MNHEY and CDR2 SMNVEV (reference sequence). V lost 5 bases and J lost 0, with 8 bases in between. CDR3 in DNA: TGTGCCAGCAGTCCCCGAGGCTCTGGGGCCAACGTCCTGACTTTC. Translation gives CASSPRGSGANVLTF.

The V and J genes are TRBV6-1 and TRBJ1-4; D ambiguous. This CDR3 comprises 11 residues. Germline CDR1 MNHNS, CDR2 SASEGT. V lost 1 base and J 14 bases, leaving 8 bases between the germline ends. CDR3 loop: CASSEGRPLFF. The CDR3 DNA reads TGTGCCAGCAGTGAAGGGAGACCCCTGTTTTTT.

The V call is TRBV6-5, the J call TRBJ2-7; TRBD2 aligns across 9 bases. The length of the CDR3 is 15 residues. The J segment lost 1 base and the V segment lost 6 bases, leaving 7 bases of the junction unmatched. CDR1 is MNHEY and CDR2 is SVGAGI in the germline V gene. CDR3 region: CASRGSGRYSYEQYF. In nucleotides, the CDR3 is TGTGCCAGCAGGGGAAGCGGGAGGTATTCCTACGAGCAGTACTTC.

This clone was detected only once. The gene calls are TRBV29-1 and TRBJ2-7; D possibly uses TRBD1 or TRBD2 (5 bases each). The CDR3 runs 14 residues. Germline V gene sequence: CDR1 SQVTM, CDR2 ANQGSEA. V lost 5 bases and J 5 bases, leaving 19 bases between the germline ends. The CDR3 DNA sequence: TGCAGCGTTCTCGGGGCCAAAGGGGTCGACGAGCAGTACTTC. It encodes CSVLGAKGVDEQYF.

This sequence joins TRBV12-3 or TRBV12-4 and TRBJ2-1; TRBD2 matches 7 bases. Trimming at V came to 3 bases and at J to 12 bases, leaving 8 bases not matched to a gene. CDR3 length: 13 amino acids. CDR3 sequence: CASSLGLGGLQFF. DNA for the CDR3: TGTGCCAGCAGTTTGGGGCTGGGAGGGTTGCAGTTCTTC.

This chain uses TRBV18 with TRBJ2-1; tentative D call: TRBD2 (6 bases). Trimming pared 6 bases from V and 2 bases from J, leaving 11 bases between. There are 14 residues in the CDR3. CDR1 and CDR2 (germline): KGHSH, LQKENI. The CDR3 is CASSPEGAYNEQFF. CDR3 DNA sequence: TGTGCCAGCTCCCCGGAGGGTGCCTACAATGAGCAGTTCTTC. Using reference TRBV18 and TRBJ2-1 for the parts outside the CDR3, the full variable domain is NAGVMQNPRHLVRRRGQEARLRCSPMKGHSHVYWYRQLPEEGLKFMVYLQKENIIDESGMPKERFSAEFPKEGPSILRIQQVVRGDSAAYFCASSPEGAYNEQFFGPGTRLTVL.

The chain joins TRBV7-9 to TRBJ2-7, with TRBD2 matching 7 bases. Germline V lookup: CDR1 SEHNR, CDR2 FQNEAQ (reference sequence). After removal of 3 bases from V and 0 bases from J, the junction contained 2 bases not matched to a gene. The CDR3 sequence is 14 residues long. CDR3 bases: TGTGCCAGCAGCTTGGCTAGCGGCTCCTACGAGCAGTACTTC. This sequence encodes CASSLASGSYEQYF.

The chain joins TRBV7-9 to TRBJ1-4, with 7 positions matching TRBD1. The CDR3 covers 14 residues. Germline CDR1 reads SEHNR; CDR2 reads FQNEAQ (reference sequence). Trimming at V came to 6 bases and at J to 4 bases, leaving 5 bases not matched to a gene. The DNA of the CDR3 is TGTGCCAGCAGTCCGGGACAGCTTAATGAAAAACTGTTTTTT. Its protein product is CASSPGQLNEKLFF. Using reference TRBV7-9 and TRBJ1-4 for the parts outside the CDR3, the full variable domain is DTGVSQNPRHKITKRGQNVTFRCDPISEHNRLYWYRQTLGQGPEFLTYFQNEAQLEKSRLLSDRFSAERPKGSFSTLEIQRTEQGDSAMYLCASSPGQLNEKLFFGSGTQLSVL.

CDR3 bases: TGCGCCAGCAGCCTATTGACAGGGGTAGAGACCCAGTACTTC. Its translation: CASSLLTGVETQYF. The chain recombines TRBV5-1 with TRBJ2-5; TRBD1 matches 8 bases. The CDR3 is 14 residues long. Germline lookup yields CDR1 SGHRS and CDR2 YFSETQ. V gave up 4 bases and J gave up 4 bases; unmatched junction bases: 6.

J is TRBJ1-5 and V is TRBV19; possibly TRBD1 for D (5 bases). In germline, CDR1 is LNHDA, CDR2 SQIVND (reference sequence). The CDR3 has 15 amino acids. V was trimmed by 2 bases and J by 7 bases, leaving 15 bases between them. The CDR3 bases are TGTGCCAGTAGTATAAATTGGGGGGTTGAGCAGCCCCAGCATTTT. Its protein product is CASSINWGVEQPQHF.

The chain combines TRBV19 with TRBJ1-1; 9 bases map to TRBD1. The germline V gene has CDR1 LNHDA and CDR2 SQIVND (reference sequence). With V trimmed by 7 bases and J by 12 bases, 12 bases remained unmatched. The CDR3 spans 13 residues. CDR3 in amino acids: CASTTTGGRITFF. In nucleotides, the CDR3 is TGTGCCAGTACCACCACAGGGGGCAGAATAACTTTCTTT.

This clone occurred once. V and J are TRBV5-4 and TRBJ2-1; 16 bases fit TRBD2. Germline CDR1 is SGHNT and CDR2 is YYREEE (reference sequence). V trimming: 5 bases; J trimming: 7 bases; junction bases outside the gene matches: 6. The CDR3 loop spans 16 amino acids. Written as DNA, the CDR3 is TGTGCCAGCAGAACCGGGACTAGCGGGAGGGGAAATGAGCAGTTCTTC. Translating gives CASRTGTSGRGNEQFF.

The rearrangement links TRBV27 to TRBJ2-7; D might be TRBD1 or TRBD2, each matching 7 bases. CDR1 is MNHEY and CDR2 is SMNVEV in the germline V gene (reference sequence). V lost 3 bases to trimming and J lost 13 bases, with 19 bases between them. This CDR3 region has 13 residues. For the CDR3, the DNA is TGTGCCAGCAGTTTGATCCAGGGGGGGCCCTTCTACTTC. Translated: CASSLIQGGPFYF.

The V gene is TRBV5-8, the J gene TRBJ2-7; 15 nucleotides line up with TRBD2. The CDR3 is 17 residues long. The V gene's germline CDR1 is SGHTS and CDR2 YDEGEE. V was clipped by 5 bases and J by 1 base; unmatched bases: 7. CDR3 sequence (DNA): TGTGCCAGCAGTATCCGGACTAGCGGGAGGGGTTCCTACGAGCAGTACTTC. It yields the protein CASSIRTSGRGSYEQYF.

The J gene is TRBJ2-7, the V gene TRBV2, with 11 nucleotides matching TRBD2. The CDR3 spans 13 residues. Germline-derived CDR1 and CDR2 are SNHLY and FYNNEI. Trimming cost V 8 bases and J 2 bases; bases outside gene matches: 2. This CDR3 is CASGTSGAYEQYF. In DNA, the CDR3 is TGTGCCAGCGGGACTAGCGGAGCCTACGAGCAGTACTTC.

The chain combines TRBV7-9 with TRBJ2-1; 7 nucleotides align to TRBD2. The CDR3 spans 15 residues. V lost 2 bases, J lost 6 bases, and 7 bases stayed unmatched. Germline CDR1 and CDR2: SEHNR and FQNEAQ (reference sequence). The CDR3 reads CASSLTAGYGNEQFF. Here the CDR3 DNA reads TGTGCCAGCAGCTTAACAGCGGGATATGGCAATGAGCAGTTCTTC.

The DNA of the CDR3 is TGTGCCAGCAGTTGGGTTGGGAGTGAAAAACTGTTTTTT. Translated, it gives CASSWVGSEKLFF. The V gene is TRBV6-5, the J gene TRBJ1-4; D unresolved. The CDR3 runs 13 residues. The V and J ends lost 4 bases and 7 bases respectively, with 10 bases between them. CDR1 and CDR2 from the germline V gene are MNHEY and SVGAGI.

The chain combines TRBV4-1 with TRBJ2-1, with D possibly being TRBD2 (5 bases). V was trimmed by 1 base and J by 9 bases, leaving 13 bases between them. Germline V lookup: CDR1 MGHRA, CDR2 YSYEKL. The CDR3 has 14 residues. CDR3 amino acids: CASSQVISVGEQFF. As DNA, the CDR3 is TGCGCCAGCAGCCAAGTGATTAGCGTAGGTGAGCAGTTCTTC.

The chain is built from TRBV7-9 and TRBJ2-7; the D gene is possibly TRBD2 (5 bases). This CDR3 contains 14 residues. The V and J ends lost 4 bases and 6 bases respectively, with 16 bases between them. CDR1 SEHNR and CDR2 FQNEAQ come from the germline V gene (reference sequence). In nucleotides, the CDR3 is TGTGCCAGCAGCTCCACAAATTCGGCGGGCGAGCAGTACTTC. Its translation is CASSSTNSAGEQYF.